This is a list of T cell receptor beta chains from one sample in a study of shared clonotypes between healthy human individuals. Profiling relied on immunoSEQ multiplex PCR, and the TCRdb table lists in-frame clones only, not all of them. Among about 2.5 million clones, about nine tenths were seen once, and the ten largest hold roughly 0.34%. Sequenced sample: naive CD4+ T cells from PBMCs. These receptors were collected from a young man in good health. Some clones in this sample may be carry-over from other donors' samples. CDR3s include the opening cysteine and the closing phenylalanine or tryptophan. Each record gives: V gene, D gene, clone size, J gene, CDR3 protein, CDR3 DNA. The D gene is left open where the match is weak. For some rows the clone size is stated as once, few or many, or as a class when expanded; others skip it.

TRBV28,TRBD1,-,TRBJ2-3,CASSSWTGRTDTQYF,TGTGCCAGCAGCTCTTGGACAGGGCGGACAGATACGCAGTATTTT
TRBV6-1,-,-,TRBJ2-5,CASSLTAQETQYF,TGTGCCAGCAGTCTGACAGCACAAGAGACCCAGTACTTC
TRBV28,-,-,TRBJ2-3,CASSFRGRGPVDTQYF,TGTGCCAGCAGTTTCAGAGGCAGGGGCCCGGTGGATACGCAGTATTTT
TRBV5-1,-,-,TRBJ1-5,CASSPGSGGEQPQHF,TGCGCCAGCAGCCCCGGTTCCGGGGGCGAACAGCCCCAGCATTTT
TRBV7-9,TRBD2,once,TRBJ2-1,CASSLGGTSGSVNEQFF,TGTGCCAGCAGCTTAGGGGGGACTAGCGGGAGTGTTAATGAGCAGTTCTTC
TRBV4-3,-,-,TRBJ1-5,CASSQRINQPQHF,TGCGCCAGCAGCCAACGAATAAATCAGCCCCAGCATTTT
TRBV7-8,TRBD2,-,TRBJ2-5,CASSPRRLAVQEIQYF,TGTGCCAGCAGCCCGCGGAGGCTAGCGGTCCAAGAGATCCAGTACTTC
TRBV5-1,TRBD2,-,TRBJ2-1,CASSLLAGVSSYNEQFF,TGCGCCAGCAGCCTCTTAGCGGGAGTGTCCTCCTACAATGAGCAGTTCTTC
TRBV7-2,TRBD1,-,TRBJ2-3,CASSYDRGGTDTQYF,TGTGCCAGCAGCTACGACAGGGGCGGCACAGATACGCAGTATTTT
TRBV10-3,TRBD1,-,TRBJ1-5,CAISDPGQAGGQPQHF,TGTGCCATCAGTGACCCGGGACAGGCCGGAGGTCAGCCCCAGCATTTT
TRBV30,-,-,TRBJ2-4,CAWSVQAGRIDQYF,TGTGCCTGGAGTGTACAGGCGGGCCGGATCGATCAGTACTTC
TRBV28,-,-,TRBJ2-4,CASTPAPRGAKNIQYF,TGTGCCAGCACCCCTGCCCCCAGGGGAGCCAAAAACATTCAGTACTTC
TRBV10-2,TRBD1,-,TRBJ1-5,CASNEDRGDGQPQHF,TGCGCCAGCAATGAGGACAGGGGAGACGGTCAGCCCCAGCATTTT
TRBV9,-,-,TRBJ1-4,CASSVENGDHGNEKLFF,TGTGCCAGCAGCGTAGAAAATGGGGACCACGGTAATGAAAAACTGTTTTTT
TRBV7-3,TRBD2,once,TRBJ2-2,CASSFLAGASGELFF,TGTGCCAGCAGCTTCCTAGCGGGAGCTTCCGGGGAGCTGTTTTTT
TRBV18,-,-,TRBJ1-1,CASSPLQGVTEAFF,TGTGCCAGCTCACCCCTACAGGGTGTCACTGAAGCTTTCTTT
TRBV27,-,-,TRBJ1-1,CASSPFMTSWGTEAFF,TGTGCCAGCAGCCCGTTCATGACGTCTTGGGGCACTGAAGCTTTCTTT
TRBV2,-,once,TRBJ2-7,CASSLTDTYEQYF,TGTGCCAGCAGTTTGACGGACACCTACGAGCAGTACTTC
TRBV7-8,TRBD2,-,TRBJ2-7,CASSHLAGDSEQYF,TGTGCCAGCAGCCACCTAGCGGGAGACTCCGAGCAGTACTTC
TRBV18,-,-,TRBJ2-7,CASSSPAGEQYF,TGTGCCAGCTCATCCCCCGCCGGCGAGCAGTACTTC
TRBV7-2,-,-,TRBJ1-1,CASSLNRDTEAFF,TGTGCCAGCAGCTTAAACCGCGACACTGAAGCTTTCTTT
TRBV29-1,TRBD1,once,TRBJ2-5,CSVALGQGGETQYF,TGCAGCGTGGCTTTGGGACAGGGAGGGGAGACCCAGTACTTC
TRBV28,-,-,TRBJ2-7,CASSLHREQYF,TGTGCCAGCAGTTTACACCGCGAGCAGTACTTC
TRBV9,-,-,TRBJ2-1,CASSVVGVGTGDEQFF,TGTGCCAGCAGCGTAGTAGGTGTCGGGACCGGGGATGAGCAGTTCTTC
TRBV4-1,-,-,TRBJ2-7,CASSQEGPQYF,TGCGCCAGCAGCCAAGAGGGACCGCAGTACTTC
TRBV13,TRBD2,-,TRBJ2-3,CASSRSGGGADTQYF,TGTGCCAGCAGCCGGAGTGGCGGGGGAGCAGATACGCAGTATTTT
TRBV5-1,-,-,TRBJ2-7,CATSRDPPSEQYF,TGCGCCACCTCCCGGGACCCGCCGTCCGAGCAGTACTTC
TRBV5-1,-,-,TRBJ1-1,CASSDSLNTEAFF,TGCGCCAGCAGCGACAGTTTGAACACTGAAGCTTTCTTT
TRBV18,-,-,TRBJ1-2,CASSPTDTYGYTF,TGTGCCAGCTCACCGACAGATACCTATGGCTACACCTTC
TRBV7-9,TRBD1,-,TRBJ1-5,CASSFSEGASGPQHF,TGTGCCAGCAGCTTCTCCGAGGGGGCTAGCGGGCCCCAGCATTTT
TRBV19,TRBD1,few,TRBJ1-2,CASDRGNYGYTF,TGTGCCAGCGACAGGGGAAACTATGGCTACACCTTC
TRBV11-2,-,-,TRBJ2-7,CASSLQLGVLSYEQYF,TGTGCCAGCAGCCTACAACTAGGCGTTCTTTCCTACGAGCAGTACTTC
TRBV7-8,-,-,TRBJ2-1,CASSLEGVGVDEQFF,TGTGCCAGCAGCTTAGAGGGAGTCGGGGTAGATGAGCAGTTCTTC
TRBV12-5,-,-,TRBJ2-3,CASGLEKAADTQYF,TGTGCTAGTGGTTTGGAAAAGGCGGCAGATACGCAGTATTTT
TRBV7-3,-,-,TRBJ2-6,CASSYTQGAGANVLTF,TGTGCCAGCAGCTACACACAGGGAGCTGGGGCCAACGTCCTGACTTTC
TRBV2,TRBD1,-,TRBJ2-2,CASRAPTGLSTGELFF,TGTGCCAGCAGAGCCCCGACAGGGTTGAGCACCGGGGAGCTGTTTTTT
TRBV9,-,-,TRBJ2-2,CASSVDSTNTGELFF,TGTGCCAGCAGCGTCGACTCAACGAACACCGGGGAGCTGTTTTTT
TRBV5-1,TRBD1,-,TRBJ2-5,CASSVGQGRETQYF,TGCGCCAGCAGCGTAGGACAGGGTCGGGAGACCCAGTACTTC
TRBV5-1,-,once,TRBJ2-1,CASSFRREEYNEQFF,TGCGCCAGCAGCTTTCGGAGGGAGGAATACAATGAGCAGTTCTTC
TRBV5-6,-,-,TRBJ2-1,CASSLTPSYNEQFF,TGTGCCAGCAGCTTGACCCCTAGTTACAATGAGCAGTTCTTC
TRBV28,-,-,TRBJ2-5,CASSLGGGQETQYF,TGTGCCAGCAGTCTGGGGGGAGGCCAAGAGACCCAGTACTTC
TRBV7-3,-,-,TRBJ2-5,CASSLYVGETQYF,TGTGCCAGCAGCTTATACGTTGGGGAGACCCAGTACTTC
TRBV9,-,once,TRBJ2-6,CASSVREAGANVLTF,TGTGCCAGCAGCGTTAGGGAGGCGGGGGCCAACGTCCTGACTTTC
TRBV11-3,-,once,TRBJ1-1,CASSLESGTEAFF,TGTGCCAGCAGCTTAGAATCAGGGACTGAAGCTTTCTTT
TRBV9,TRBD2,few,TRBJ2-1,CASGLAGIGEQFF,TGTGCCAGTGGACTAGCGGGAATCGGTGAGCAGTTCTTC
TRBV7-2,-,-,TRBJ1-6,CASSLVSGYNSPLHF,TGTGCCAGCAGCTTAGTGTCAGGGTATAATTCACCCCTCCACTTT
TRBV14,TRBD1,-,TRBJ1-1,CASSFRTGGNTEAFF,TGTGCCAGCAGCTTCCGGACAGGGGGGAACACTGAAGCTTTCTTT
TRBV5-1,-,-,TRBJ2-3,CASRVGFTAPSTDTQYF,TGCGCCAGCAGGGTGGGCTTTACTGCTCCTAGCACAGATACGCAGTATTTT
TRBV5-4,-,-,TRBJ2-1,CASSLPGQLAYNEQFF,TGTGCCAGCAGCCTCCCGGGCCAGTTGGCCTACAATGAGCAGTTCTTC
TRBV18,-,-,TRBJ2-1,CASSPPGRNNEQFF,TGTGCCAGCTCACCACCGGGAAGAAACAATGAGCAGTTCTTC